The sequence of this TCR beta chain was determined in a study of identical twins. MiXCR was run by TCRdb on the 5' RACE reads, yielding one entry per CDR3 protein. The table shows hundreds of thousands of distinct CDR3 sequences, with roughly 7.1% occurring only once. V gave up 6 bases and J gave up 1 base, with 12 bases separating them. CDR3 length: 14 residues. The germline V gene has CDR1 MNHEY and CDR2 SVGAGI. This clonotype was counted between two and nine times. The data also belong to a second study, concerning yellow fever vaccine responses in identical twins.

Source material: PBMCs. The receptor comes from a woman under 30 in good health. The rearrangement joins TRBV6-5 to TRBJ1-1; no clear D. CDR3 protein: CASSYLTKNTEAFF. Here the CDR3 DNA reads TGTGCCAGCAGCTATTTGACAAAGAACACTGAAGCTTTCTTT.